This T cell receptor beta chain was documented in a study of blood T cell repertoires in COVID-19. For the study at large: COVID-19 samples collected from the United States, Italy and Spain covered acute and convalescent phases. T cells, B-cell-depleted T cells, or PBMCs provided the cDNA or gDNA that served as material.

The germline V gene has CDR1 SGHRS and CDR2 YFSETQ. V was trimmed by 4 bases and J by 6 bases, leaving 14 bases between them. The CDR3 has 14 residues. In the authors' workflow: Amplification of reference gene primers provided the estimated nucleated cell counts. The repertoire was sequenced with immunoSEQ multiplex PCR; TCRdb's copy has only in-frame clones and lacks some. V and J calls and clone size come straight from that table; D and trimming were deduced from the DNA. This table has 52,000 or so clones, roughly 91% appearing once. This clone has just a few counts. Input material: peripheral blood. V gene TRBV5-1 combines with J gene TRBJ2-1, with a weak D call TRBD1 (6 bases). This clonotype originated in a human donor in a cohort sampled during active COVID-19. Here the CDR3 reads CASSTGQSFNEQFF. For the CDR3, the DNA is TGCGCCAGCAGCACTGGACAGTCTTTCAATGAGCAGTTCTTC.